The 30 T cell receptor beta chains listed next were all sequenced from one sample in a study of blood T cell repertoires in COVID-19. Assay: immunoSEQ multiplex PCR; the TCRdb copy retains only in-frame clones and omits some. Here the sample spans 40,000 to 50,000 clones, around 83% being singletons. The sequenced material came from peripheral blood. Receptors were obtained from a woman at least 80 years old with acute or convalescent COVID-19.

V usage is TRBV19 and J usage is TRBJ1-1; the D is unclear. Germline loops: CDR1 LNHDA, CDR2 SQIVND (reference sequence). There are 13 residues in the CDR3. Deletions cut 4 bases from V and 1 base from J, with 7 bases between. In DNA, the CDR3 is TGTGCCAGTAGTACCCCAGGGAACACTGAAGCTTTCTTT. Translating it yields CASSTPGNTEAFF.

The J gene is TRBJ1-2, the V gene TRBV10-3; the D is unclear. The CDR3 spans 14 residues. CDR1 and CDR2 (germline): ENHRY, SYGVKD. V lost 3 bases and J 6 bases, leaving 14 bases between the germline ends. CDR3 sequence reads: CAISEGRRGDGYTF. Written as DNA, the CDR3 is TGTGCCATCAGTGAAGGGCGGCGCGGGGATGGCTACACCTTC.

The rearrangement links TRBV24-1 to TRBJ2-1, with D hard to call. V lost 0 bases, J lost 8 bases, and 4 bases lay in between. The CDR3 is 12 amino acids. The germline V gene has CDR1 KGHDR and CDR2 SFDVKD. The DNA for the CDR3 is TGTGCCACCAGTGATTTGGGAGATGAGCAGTTCTTC. Residues: CATSDLGDEQFF.

The chain uses TRBV7-2 and TRBJ2-5; tentative D call: TRBD2 (6 bases). The CDR3 is 14 residues long. V was cut by 5 bases and J by 0 bases, with 10 bases left in between. CDR1 SGHTA and CDR2 FQGNSA come from the germline V gene. CDR3 in amino acids: CASSRGGYQETQYF. Here the CDR3 DNA reads TGTGCCAGCAGCCGCGGAGGGTACCAAGAGACCCAGTACTTC.

This rearrangement joins TRBV9 to TRBJ2-2; D perhaps matches TRBD1 (6 bases). V was cut by 3 bases and J by 6 bases, with 15 bases left in between. The CDR3 totals 15 residues. Per the germline V gene, CDR1 is SGDLS and CDR2 is YYNGEE. CDR3: CASSATGFGAGELFF. CDR3 coding DNA: TGTGCCAGCAGCGCAACAGGGTTTGGGGCCGGGGAGCTGTTTTTT. Supplemented by reference TRBV9 and TRBJ2-2, the full variable domain reads DSGVTQTPKHLITATGQRVTLRCSPRSGDLSVYWYQQSLDQGLQFLIQYYNGEERAKGNILERFSAQQFPDLHSELNLSSLELGDSALYFCASSATGFGAGELFFGEGSRLTVL.

The V call is TRBV5-1, the J call TRBJ1-2; tentative D call: TRBD1 (5 bases). Per germline, CDR1 SGHRS and CDR2 YFSETQ. V lost 0 bases and J 5 bases, leaving 11 bases between the germline ends. The CDR3 totals 14 residues. DNA of the CDR3: TGCGCCAGCAGCTTGGGGCAGGGCATATATGGCTACACCTTC. It yields the protein CASSLGQGIYGYTF.

The chain employs TRBV4-1 and TRBJ2-2, with D possibly TRBD1 on 6 matching bases. V lost 0 bases and J lost 6, with 8 bases in between. This CDR3 has 14 amino acids. Germline CDR1 MGHRA, CDR2 YSYEKL. CDR3: CASSQEGGPGELFF. The CDR3 DNA sequence: TGCGCCAGCAGCCAAGAAGGGGGTCCCGGGGAGCTGTTTTTT.

The chain employs TRBV6-1 and TRBJ1-1, with 10 bases aligning to TRBD1. J gave up 4 bases and V 4 bases, and 18 bases lay outside the gene matches. The CDR3 runs to 19 residues. The germline V gene encodes CDR1 MNHNS and CDR2 SASEGT. DNA for the CDR3: TGTGCCAGCAGTGCATCTACCCGGGACAGGGGTCTTCGGGGCACTGAAGCTTTCTTT. Translation: CASSASTRDRGLRGTEAFF.

This chain's CDR3 is CASSLATSGLKNEQYF. In DNA, the CDR3 is TGTGCCAGCAGCTTAGCCACTAGCGGGCTTAAGAACGAGCAGTACTTC. This chain joins TRBV7-2 and TRBJ2-7; 9 bases line up with TRBD2. The V and J ends lost 0 bases and 5 bases, in that order; junction bases with no gene match: 8. Germline V gives CDR1 SGHTA, CDR2 FQGNSA. The CDR3 is 16 residues long.

The chain joins TRBV11-3 to TRBJ2-5; the D gene is possibly TRBD1 (6 bases). The germline V and J ends were trimmed by 2 bases and 2 bases, with 12 bases remaining between them. This CDR3 has 15 amino acids. Germline V gives CDR1 SGHNT, CDR2 YENEEA. The CDR3 bases are TGTGCCAGCAGCTTACAGGGGATGGGTCAAGAGACCCAGTACTTC. Encoded protein: CASSLQGMGQETQYF.

The chain couples TRBV25-1 to TRBJ1-1; D remains ambiguous. Germline V lookup: CDR1 MGHDK, CDR2 SYGVNS. The V end was cut by 7 bases, the J end by 5 bases, with 23 bases between. This CDR3 region has 16 residues. The CDR3 DNA sequence: TGTGCCAGCAAGACGAGGGATCGTCTAGGAAGTACTGAAGCTTTCTTT. This gives the protein CASKTRDRLGSTEAFF.

This clone came up once. The rearrangement links TRBV3-1 (or the pseudogene TRBV3-2) to TRBJ1-6, with D unresolved. The CDR3 spans 13 residues. Per the germline V gene, CDR1 is LGHDT and CDR2 is YNNKEL (reference sequence). V was shortened by 1 base and J by 9 bases, with 7 bases between the two germline ends. For the CDR3, the DNA is TGTGCCAGCAGCCAAGGAGAGTTTTCACCCCTCCACTTT. Translation: CASSQGEFSPLHF.

As DNA, the CDR3 is TGTGCCAGCAGCCCGGGGGGGGGCCCGAATTCACCCCTCCACTTT. Protein product: CASSPGGGPNSPLHF. The chain combines TRBV7-9 with TRBJ1-6; the D gene is possibly TRBD1 (6 bases). V dropped 5 bases and J dropped 7 bases, with 15 bases sitting between them. The CDR3 totals 15 residues. CDR1 is SEHNR, CDR2 FQNEAQ, per germline (reference sequence). Full variable domain (remainder filled in from reference TRBV7-9 and TRBJ1-6): DTGVSQNPRHKITKRGQNVTFRCDPISEHNRLYWYRQTLGQGPEFLTYFQNEAQLEKSRLLSDRFSAERPKGSFSTLEIQRTEQGDSAMYLCASSPGGGPNSPLHFGNGTRLTVT.

The chain uses TRBV29-1 and TRBJ2-7; D is undetermined. Germline values: CDR1 SQVTM, CDR2 ANQGSEA. V lost 7 bases and J 3 bases, leaving 10 bases between the germline ends. The CDR3 consists of 11 residues. The CDR3 here is CSASTLYEQYF. CDR3 bases: TGCAGCGCCTCGACTCTCTACGAGCAGTACTTC.

The rearrangement links TRBV9 to TRBJ2-2, with a weak D call TRBD2 (5 bases). The V gene's germline CDR1 is SGDLS and CDR2 YYNGEE. The CDR3 is 13 residues long. The V end was cut by 0 bases, the J end by 5 bases, with 5 bases between. The CDR3 loop reads CASSVGGTGELFF. CDR3 nucleotide sequence: TGTGCCAGCAGCGTAGGAGGGACCGGGGAGCTGTTTTTT.

This clone was detected only once. V usage is TRBV2 and J usage is TRBJ2-1, with TRBD2 matching 15 bases. The CDR3 runs to 17 residues. The germline V gene encodes CDR1 SNHLY and CDR2 FYNNEI. The ends lost 5 bases at V and 4 bases at J; junction bases unmatched: 6. This CDR3 reads CASSQGLAGGSYNEQFF. The DNA of the CDR3 is TGTGCCAGCAGTCAAGGACTAGCGGGGGGGTCGTACAATGAGCAGTTCTTC.

This chain links TRBV5-4 with TRBJ1-6; 11 bases are shared with TRBD1. The V gene's germline CDR1 is SGHNT and CDR2 YYREEE (reference sequence). The junction had 5 bases not matched to a gene; V was cut back by 4 bases and J by 8 bases. The CDR3 is 15 residues long. Here the CDR3 reads CASSIRTGGDSPLHF. Here the CDR3 DNA reads TGTGCCAGCAGCATCAGGACAGGGGGCGATTCACCCCTCCACTTT.

The CDR3 is CASTLWGGNSPLHF. The DNA of the CDR3 is TGTGCCAGCACCCTATGGGGAGGAAATTCACCCCTCCACTTT. This rearrangement joins TRBV5-6 to TRBJ1-6, with no clear D. This CDR3 has 14 amino acids. Germline V lookup: CDR1 SGHDT, CDR2 YYEEEE. With 6 bases removed from V and 7 bases from J, the gap between germline ends came to 14 bases.

The chain is built from TRBV12-3 or TRBV12-4 and TRBJ1-1; 7 bases agree with TRBD1. The V segment lost 6 bases and the J segment 4 bases; nucleotides outside the gene matches: 5. This CDR3 spans 13 amino acids. In nucleotides, the CDR3 is TGTGCCAGCAGCCATGACAGGGTCACTGAAGCTTTCTTT. Protein: CASSHDRVTEAFF.

The chain combines TRBV6-5 with TRBJ1-5, with a weak D call TRBD1 (6 bases). V lost 4 bases, J lost 0 bases, and 10 bases lay in between. This CDR3 spans 15 amino acids. Germline V gene lookup returns CDR1 MNHEY and CDR2 SVGAGI. The CDR3 loop reads CASSWDTHSNQPQHF. CDR3 coding DNA: TGTGCCAGCAGTTGGGACACCCATAGCAATCAGCCCCAGCATTTT.

The rearrangement uses TRBV7-8 and TRBJ1-1; D might be TRBD1 (6 bases). CDR1 SGHVS and CDR2 FQNEAQ come from the germline V gene. This CDR3 has 15 residues. The V end was cut by 4 bases, the J end by 5 bases, with 17 bases between. The CDR3 reads CASSSSTGSETEAFF. The CDR3 DNA reads as TGTGCCAGCAGCTCCAGTACAGGGTCTGAGACTGAAGCTTTCTTT.

The chain carries TRBV5-6 and TRBJ1-1; TRBD1 matches 8 bases. V lost 6 bases to trimming and J lost 7 bases; unmatched junction nucleotides: 17. Germline CDR1 SGHDT, CDR2 YYEEEE. CDR3 length: 16 residues. CDR3 nucleotide sequence: TGTGCCAGCAACGGCTATACCGCAGGACAGGGTTTTGAAGCTTTCTTT. Residues: CASNGYTAGQGFEAFF.

This clone was picked up one time. J is TRBJ1-3 and V is TRBV30, with unresolved D. Trimming removed 5 bases from V and 0 bases from J, with 8 bases in between. Germline V gives CDR1 GTSNPN, CDR2 SVGIG (reference sequence). The CDR3 contains 13 residues. The CDR3 loop reads CAWGRISGNTIYF. CDR3 DNA: TGTGCCTGGGGCAGAATCTCTGGAAACACCATATATTTT.

The chain is built from TRBV28 and TRBJ1-4, with D hard to call. V was cut by 5 bases and J by 10 bases, with 8 bases left in between. The length of the CDR3 is 11 residues. The germline gives CDR1 MDHEN, CDR2 SYDVKM. This chain's CDR3 is CASSPAGKLFF. As DNA, the CDR3 is TGTGCCAGCAGTCCTGCCGGAAAACTGTTTTTT. The whole variable domain, filled in from reference TRBV28 and TRBJ1-4, reads DVKVTQSSRYLVKRTGEKVFLECVQDMDHENMFWYRQDPGLGLRLIYFSYDVKMKEKGDIPEGYSVSREKKERFSLILESASTNQTSMYLCASSPAGKLFFGSGTQLSVL.

The chain combines TRBV18 with TRBJ1-6; 9 positions agree with TRBD1. The CDR3 runs to 18 residues. V gave up 4 bases and J gave up 1 base; unmatched junction bases: 8. Germline V gene data show CDR1 as KGHSH and CDR2 as LQKENI. This CDR3 reads CASSRIRDRESYNSPLHF. In nucleotides, the CDR3 is TGTGCCAGCTCACGAATCCGGGACAGGGAATCCTATAATTCACCCCTCCACTTT.

J is TRBJ2-1 and V is TRBV29-1; 10 bases map to TRBD2. CDR3 length: 14 residues. CDR1 SQVTM and CDR2 ANQGSEA come from the germline V gene. V lost 4 bases and J lost 1; bases outside the gene matches: 1. The CDR3 loop is CSVATSGSYNEQFF. DNA for the CDR3: TGCAGCGTTGCGACTAGCGGGTCCTACAATGAGCAGTTCTTC.

This sequence joins TRBV5-1 and TRBJ1-4; TRBD1 matches at 8 bases. CDR3 length equals 15 residues. V trimming: 4 bases; J trimming: 8 bases; junction bases outside the gene matches: 10. Germline values: CDR1 SGHRS, CDR2 YFSETQ. CDR3 amino acids: CASSLGAGGEEKLFF. The CDR3 DNA reads TGCGCCAGCAGCCTGGGGGCAGGGGGCGAGGAAAAACTGTTTTTT.

The chain has TRBV6-1 and TRBJ2-3, with D tentatively TRBD1 (7 bases). CDR1 is MNHNS and CDR2 is SASEGT in the germline V gene. The germline V and J ends were trimmed by 1 base and 3 bases, with 17 bases remaining between them. The length of the CDR3 is 17 residues. The CDR3 here is CASSEGRRGLGTDTQYF. The CDR3 DNA reads as TGTGCCAGCAGTGAAGGAAGGAGGGGGCTGGGAACAGATACGCAGTATTTT.

The count of this clone is one. The chain combines TRBV15 with TRBJ1-3, with D possibly matching TRBD1 (5 bases). The germline CDR1 and CDR2 sequences are LNHNV and YYDKDF (reference sequence). This CDR3 comprises 17 residues. Trimming shortened V by 5 bases and J by 0 bases, and 17 bases separated the two germline ends. CDR3 nucleotide sequence: TGTGCCACCAGCGCTGGACATCATTACCTCTCTGGAAACACCATATATTTT. Amino acid sequence: CATSAGHHYLSGNTIYF.

This rearrangement joins TRBV2 to TRBJ1-6, with TRBD1 matching over 8 bases. Germline values: CDR1 SNHLY, CDR2 FYNNEI. The CDR3 covers 15 residues. V shed 6 bases, J shed 10 bases, and the junction held 11 bases outside the gene matches. The DNA of the CDR3 is TGTGCCAGCAGCCAGGAGGCAGGGGGCCTATCACCCCTCCACTTT. Protein: CASSQEAGGLSPLHF.